The rows below give T cell receptor beta chains drawn from one sample of a study of blood T cells in healthy people across ages. TCRdb re-called the 5' RACE reads with MiXCR, one entry per CDR3 protein. Of some 1.8 million distinct CDR3 sequences listed, roughly two fifths are singletons. The sample taken for sequencing was blood. All receptors come from a human donor in good health. Both conserved end residues are part of each CDR3. D genes are given only for firm matches. A row's size may be missing; if present it is once, few, many or a size class.

few	14	TRBD2	TRBV20-1	TRBJ2-7	TGCAGTGCTAGAGTGAGCGGGGGCTACTACGAGCAGTACTTC	CSARVSGGYYEQYF
.	16	.	TRBV12-3/TRBV12-4	TRBJ2-5	TGTGCCGGCAGTTTAGCCCTAACGGCCAGTGAAGAGACCCAGTACTTC	CAGSLALTASEETQYF
.	14	.	TRBV20-1	TRBJ2-1	TGCAGTGCTAGATCGGACAGAGGTTACAATGAGCAGTTCTTC	CSARSDRGYNEQFF
few	14	.	TRBV7-9	TRBJ2-7	TGTGCCAGCAGCGAACCCGGGGGTCCCTACGAGCAGTACTTC	CASSEPGGPYEQYF
.	12	.	TRBV6-5	TRBJ2-5	TGTGCCAGCAGACAGGCCACCGGGACCCAGTACTTC	CASRQATGTQYF
.	16	.	TRBV2	TRBJ2-7	TGTGCCAGCAGTGAACCCGCGGGGCTAAGCTCCTACGAGCAGTACTTC	CASSEPAGLSSYEQYF
once	14	TRBD1	TRBV2	TRBJ2-5	TGTGCCAGCAGTGTCTTGAGGGGGCTGGAGACCCAGTACTTC	CASSVLRGLETQYF
.	14	.	TRBV7-2	TRBJ2-5	TGTGCCAGCAGCTACCCGAGCGGCCAAGAGACCCAGTACTTC	CASSYPSGQETQYF
.	16	.	TRBV6-5	TRBJ2-3	TGTGCCAGCAGTTACTTTGCGGGGGCGGGCACAGATACGCGGTATTTT	CASSYFAGAGTDTRYF
.	13	.	TRBV7-2	TRBJ2-7	TGTGCCAGCGGCTTAAGGGGGGCCTACGAGCAGTACTTC	CASGLRGAYEQYF
.	12	TRBD2	TRBV25-1	TRBJ2-5	TGTGCCAGCAGGCTCCGGGAGGGGCAGCAGTACTTC	CASRLREGQQYF
few	15	TRBD2	TRBV20-1	TRBJ2-5	TGCAGTGCCCCCGGCGGACTAGCGGGGGGTGAGACCCAGTACTTC	CSAPGGLAGGETQYF
many	14	.	TRBV20-1	TRBJ2-3	TGCAGTGTTGCGGGGTATTCTAGCACAGATACGCAGTATTTT	CSVAGYSSTDTQYF
.	14	.	TRBV29-1	TRBJ1-2	TGCAGCGTTGGACGGCCGATCGCAGCCTATGGCTACACCTTC	CSVGRPIAAYGYTF
.	15	TRBD2	TRBV4-3	TRBJ2-1	TGCGCCAGCAGCCAAGGAGCGGGGCAGTACAATGAGCAGTTCTTC	CASSQGAGQYNEQFF
few	16	.	TRBV9	TRBJ1-2	TGTGCCAGCAGCTCAACAGCCTTCGGGGCAGGGTATGGCTACACCTTC	CASSSTAFGAGYGYTF
few	16	.	TRBV24-1	TRBJ2-5	TGTGCCACCAGTGAAACGTCCAAGGAAAATAGGGAGACCCAGTACTTC	CATSETSKENRETQYF
few	14	TRBD2	TRBV20-1	TRBJ2-7	TGCAGTGCCAGGGAAGCGGGGCCGTACTACGAGCAGTACTTC	CSAREAGPYYEQYF
.	16	TRBD1	TRBV20-1	TRBJ1-4	TGCAGTGCTACAAGGGGAGGGGGCACTACTAATGAAAAACTGTTTTTT	CSATRGGGTTNEKLFF
many	13	.	TRBV7-2	TRBJ2-5	TGTGCCAGCAGCTTTGGTATACAAGAGACCCAGTACTTC	CASSFGIQETQYF
.	15	TRBD1	TRBV9	TRBJ2-2	TGTGCCAGCAGCGTTCGGACAGGGAACACCGGGGAGCTGTTTTTT	CASSVRTGNTGELFF
.	11	.	TRBV28	TRBJ2-7	TGTGCCACCGGCCTCTACTACGAGCAGTACTTC	CATGLYYEQYF